This TCR beta chain was sequenced during a study of graft-versus-host responses after intestinal transplantation. TCRdb's table, derived via immunoSEQ multiplex PCR, lists solely in-frame clones and lacks some. The sample has just over 20,000 clones, approximately 92% seen once. The origin of this receptor is a human patient who received an intestinal transplant, so some T cells may come from the graft donor. The sample consisted of PBMCs, taken roughly 260 days after intestinal transplant.

The CDR3 DNA reads TGTGCCAGCAGCCCATTTGGACCGCCTAGCTCCCACTCTGGGGCCAACGTCCTGACTTTC. Its translation is CASSPFGPPSSHSGANVLTF. The chain uses TRBV9 and TRBJ2-6; tentatively, D is TRBD2 (5 bases). Germline CDR1 SGDLS, CDR2 YYNGEE. The CDR3 contains 20 residues. V lost 4 bases and J 0 bases, leaving 23 bases between the germline ends. The entire variable domain, with the rest obtained from reference TRBV9 and TRBJ2-6, is as follows: DSGVTQTPKHLITATGQRVTLRCSPRSGDLSVYWYQQSLDQGLQFLIQYYNGEERAKGNILERFSAQQFPDLHSELNLSSLELGDSALYFCASSPFGPPSSHSGANVLTFGAGSRLTVL.